This is a list of T cell receptor beta chains from one sample in a study of T cells in Graves' hyperthyroidism and ophthalmopathy. TCRdb re-analysed the multiplex PCR reads in MiXCR, keeping a single row per CDR3 protein. The sample has approximately 410,000 distinct CDR3 sequences, roughly 15% seen once; the top ten hold less than 15%. The sequenced sample consisted of blood. The receptors stem from a man younger than 30 with Graves' ophthalmopathy. The CDR3 runs from the conserved cysteine through the conserved F or W. Fields, in order: J gene, V gene, D gene, CDR3 protein. A D gene is named only where the DNA matches it firmly.

J gene: TRBJ1-2; V gene: TRBV18; D gene: -; CDR3 protein: CASSPGSGNYGYTF
J gene: TRBJ1-3; V gene: TRBV6-1; D gene: -; CDR3 protein: CASELLGRRSGNTIYF
J gene: TRBJ1-6; V gene: TRBV30; D gene: TRBD1; CDR3 protein: CAWSGQGASPLHF
J gene: TRBJ2-7; V gene: TRBV3-1; D gene: TRBD1; CDR3 protein: CASSQMGRGRYEQYF
J gene: TRBJ1-4; V gene: TRBV3-1; D gene: -; CDR3 protein: CASSQASPFGTNEKLFF
J gene: TRBJ2-1; V gene: TRBV5-1; D gene: TRBD2; CDR3 protein: CASSLIAGGHNEQFF
J gene: TRBJ2-5; V gene: TRBV24-1; D gene: TRBD1; CDR3 protein: CATSPRQGAWETQYF
J gene: TRBJ1-2; V gene: TRBV20-1; D gene: -; CDR3 protein: CSARDSHRAWPNYGYTF
J gene: TRBJ2-6; V gene: TRBV5-5; D gene: TRBD1; CDR3 protein: CASSPDRGSGANVLTF
J gene: TRBJ2-2; V gene: TRBV19; D gene: -; CDR3 protein: CASESTGELFF
J gene: TRBJ2-7; V gene: TRBV9; D gene: -; CDR3 protein: CASSVGGQISYEQYF
J gene: TRBJ1-2; V gene: TRBV19; D gene: -; CDR3 protein: CASSIWGIANYGYTF
J gene: TRBJ1-4; V gene: TRBV7-9; D gene: TRBD1; CDR3 protein: CASSLGQHNEKLFF
J gene: TRBJ1-3; V gene: TRBV18; D gene: -; CDR3 protein: CASSPNRDTIYF
J gene: TRBJ2-5; V gene: TRBV20-1; D gene: -; CDR3 protein: CSALRGAGTQYF
J gene: TRBJ2-2; V gene: TRBV5-1; D gene: TRBD2; CDR3 protein: CASSTGTSGSNTGELFF
J gene: TRBJ1-5; V gene: TRBV24-1; D gene: -; CDR3 protein: CATSDRDNQPQHF
J gene: TRBJ1-1; V gene: TRBV2; D gene: -; CDR3 protein: CASSEVRAGAFF
J gene: TRBJ2-1; V gene: TRBV5-1; D gene: TRBD2; CDR3 protein: CASSLVAGTYNEQFF
J gene: TRBJ1-2; V gene: TRBV24-1; D gene: -; CDR3 protein: CATSEKTEPNNYGYTF
J gene: TRBJ2-2; V gene: TRBV12-3/TRBV12-4; D gene: -; CDR3 protein: CASSLGDRKGTGELFF
J gene: TRBJ2-5; V gene: TRBV5-8; D gene: -; CDR3 protein: CASSSGTQQETQYF
J gene: TRBJ2-1; V gene: TRBV12-3/TRBV12-4; D gene: TRBD2; CDR3 protein: CASSKGRDYEQFF
J gene: TRBJ1-1; V gene: TRBV5-1; D gene: -; CDR3 protein: CASSLAAGNTEAFF
J gene: TRBJ1-6; V gene: TRBV5-1; D gene: TRBD1; CDR3 protein: CASSHTGGTSPLHF
J gene: TRBJ1-1; V gene: TRBV3-1; D gene: -; CDR3 protein: CASSRSDQAEAFF
J gene: TRBJ2-5; V gene: TRBV2; D gene: -; CDR3 protein: CASSDLATRWETQYF
J gene: TRBJ2-2; V gene: TRBV14; D gene: -; CDR3 protein: CASSQYRWITGELFF